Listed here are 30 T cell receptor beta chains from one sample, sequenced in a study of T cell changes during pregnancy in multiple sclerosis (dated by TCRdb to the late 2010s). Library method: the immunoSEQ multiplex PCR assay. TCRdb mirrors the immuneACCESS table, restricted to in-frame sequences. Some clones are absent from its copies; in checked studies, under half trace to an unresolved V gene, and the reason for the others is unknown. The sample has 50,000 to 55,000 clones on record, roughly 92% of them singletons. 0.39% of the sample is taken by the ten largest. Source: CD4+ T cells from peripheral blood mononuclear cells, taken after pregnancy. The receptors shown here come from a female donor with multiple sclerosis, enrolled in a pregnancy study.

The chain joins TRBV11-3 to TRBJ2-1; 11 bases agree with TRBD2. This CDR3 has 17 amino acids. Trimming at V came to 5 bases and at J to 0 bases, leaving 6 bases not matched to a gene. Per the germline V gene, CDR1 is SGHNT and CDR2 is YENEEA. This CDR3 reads CASSLGTSGLSYNEQFF. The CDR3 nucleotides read TGTGCCAGCAGCCTTGGGACTAGCGGCCTCTCCTACAATGAGCAGTTCTTC.

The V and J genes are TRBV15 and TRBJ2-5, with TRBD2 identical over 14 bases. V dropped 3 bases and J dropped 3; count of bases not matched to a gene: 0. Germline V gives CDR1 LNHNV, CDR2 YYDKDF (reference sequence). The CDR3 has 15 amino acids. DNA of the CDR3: TGTGCCACCAGCAGGGGACTAGCGGGAGAAGAGACCCAGTACTTC. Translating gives CATSRGLAGEETQYF.

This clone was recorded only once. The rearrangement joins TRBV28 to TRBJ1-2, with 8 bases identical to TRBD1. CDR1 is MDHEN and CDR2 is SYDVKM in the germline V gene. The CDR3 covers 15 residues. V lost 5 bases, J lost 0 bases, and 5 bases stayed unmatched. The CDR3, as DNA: TGTGCCAGCAGTGTCCAGACAGGGGCTAACTATGGCTACACCTTC. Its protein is CASSVQTGANYGYTF.

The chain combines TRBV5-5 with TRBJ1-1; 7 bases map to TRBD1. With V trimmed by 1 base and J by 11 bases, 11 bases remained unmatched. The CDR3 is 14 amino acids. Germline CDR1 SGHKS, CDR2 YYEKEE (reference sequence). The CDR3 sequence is CASSLTIKTGRAFF. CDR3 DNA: TGTGCCAGCAGCTTGACCATTAAGACAGGGAGGGCTTTCTTT.

This chain's CDR3 is CASSFGTGGWNIQYF. Here the CDR3 DNA reads TGTGCCAGCAGCTTCGGGACAGGCGGTTGGAACATTCAGTACTTC. The genes are TRBV7-9 and TRBJ2-4; 8 nucleotides align to TRBD1. The CDR3 covers 15 residues. Germline CDR1 reads SEHNR; CDR2 reads FQNEAQ (reference sequence). V lost 3 bases, J lost 7 bases, and 8 bases stayed unmatched.

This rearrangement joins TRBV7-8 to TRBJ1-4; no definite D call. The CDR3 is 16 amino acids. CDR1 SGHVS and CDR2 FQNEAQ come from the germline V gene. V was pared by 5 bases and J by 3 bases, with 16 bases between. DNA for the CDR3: TGTGCCAGCAGCAAACTAGCTATGGAGGCTAATGAAAAACTGTTTTTT. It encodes CASSKLAMEANEKLFF.

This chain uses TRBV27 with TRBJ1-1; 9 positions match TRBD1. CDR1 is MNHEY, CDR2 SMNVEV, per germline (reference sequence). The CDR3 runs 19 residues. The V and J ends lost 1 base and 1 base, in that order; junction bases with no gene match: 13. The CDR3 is CASSLYRLPGQGSNTEAFF. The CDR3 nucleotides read TGTGCCAGCAGTTTATACAGACTCCCGGGACAGGGTTCGAACACTGAAGCTTTCTTT.

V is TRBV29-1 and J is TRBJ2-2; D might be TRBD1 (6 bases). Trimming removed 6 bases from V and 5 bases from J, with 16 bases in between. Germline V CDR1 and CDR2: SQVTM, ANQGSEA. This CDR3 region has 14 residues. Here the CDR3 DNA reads TGCAGCGTCCGTTCGGGACACTCGACCGGGGAGCTGTTTTTT. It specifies CSVRSGHSTGELFF.

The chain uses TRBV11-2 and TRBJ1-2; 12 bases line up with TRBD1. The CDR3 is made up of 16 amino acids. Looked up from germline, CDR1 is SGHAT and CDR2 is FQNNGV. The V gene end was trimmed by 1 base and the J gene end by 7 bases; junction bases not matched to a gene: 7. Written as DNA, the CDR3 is TGTGCCAGCAGCTTAGTTGCAGGGACAGGGGGCCTTGGCTACACCTTC. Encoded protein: CASSLVAGTGGLGYTF.

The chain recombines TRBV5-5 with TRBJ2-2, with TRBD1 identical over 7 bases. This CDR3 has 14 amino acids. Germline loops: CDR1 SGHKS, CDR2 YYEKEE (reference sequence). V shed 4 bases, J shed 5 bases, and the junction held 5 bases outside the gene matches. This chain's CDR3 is CASSLGQTTGELFF. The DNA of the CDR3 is TGTGCCAGCAGCCTGGGACAGACAACCGGGGAGCTGTTTTTT. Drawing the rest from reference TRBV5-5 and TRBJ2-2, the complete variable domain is DAGVTQSPTHLIKTRGQQVTLRCSPISGHKSVSWYQQVLGQGPQFIFQYYEKEERGRGNFPDRFSARQFPNYSSELNVNALLLGDSALYLCASSLGQTTGELFFGEGSRLTVL.

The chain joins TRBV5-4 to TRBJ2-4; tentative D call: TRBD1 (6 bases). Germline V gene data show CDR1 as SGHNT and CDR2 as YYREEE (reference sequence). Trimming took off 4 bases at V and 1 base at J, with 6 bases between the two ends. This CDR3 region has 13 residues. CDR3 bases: TGTGCCAGCAGCCAGGGGGCCAAAAACATTCAGTACTTC. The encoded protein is CASSQGAKNIQYF.

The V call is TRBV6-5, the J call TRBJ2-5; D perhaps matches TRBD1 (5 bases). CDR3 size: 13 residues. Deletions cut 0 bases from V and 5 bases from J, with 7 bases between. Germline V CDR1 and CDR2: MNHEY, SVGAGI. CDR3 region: CASSYSNRETQYF. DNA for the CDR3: TGTGCCAGCAGTTACTCGAACAGGGAGACCCAGTACTTC.

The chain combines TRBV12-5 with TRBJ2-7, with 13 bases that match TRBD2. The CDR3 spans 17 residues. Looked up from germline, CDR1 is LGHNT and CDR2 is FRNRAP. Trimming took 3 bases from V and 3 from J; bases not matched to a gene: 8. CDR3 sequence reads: CASGFGGTSGAYYEQYF. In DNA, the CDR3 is TGTGCTAGTGGTTTTGGGGGGACTAGCGGGGCCTACTACGAGCAGTACTTC.

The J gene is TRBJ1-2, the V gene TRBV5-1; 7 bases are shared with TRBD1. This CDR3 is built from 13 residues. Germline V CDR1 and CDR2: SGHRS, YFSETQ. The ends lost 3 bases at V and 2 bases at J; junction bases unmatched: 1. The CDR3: CASSWDRNYGYTF. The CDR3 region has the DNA TGCGCCAGCAGCTGGGACAGAAACTATGGCTACACCTTC.

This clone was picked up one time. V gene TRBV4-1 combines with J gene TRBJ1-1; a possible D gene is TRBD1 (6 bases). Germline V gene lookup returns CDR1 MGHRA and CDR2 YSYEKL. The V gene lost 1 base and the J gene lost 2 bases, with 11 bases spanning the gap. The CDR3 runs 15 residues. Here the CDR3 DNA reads TGCGCCAGCAGCCAAGTCGTCAGGGGAAACACTGAAGCTTTCTTT. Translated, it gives CASSQVVRGNTEAFF.

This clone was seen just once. CDR3 residues: CASSLLGRFVGGQDTQYF. As DNA, the CDR3 is TGTGCCAGCAGCTTACTAGGTCGTTTTGTGGGAGGGCAAGATACGCAGTATTTT. This sequence joins TRBV7-3 and TRBJ2-3; 7 nucleotides line up with TRBD2. The germline gives CDR1 SGHTA, CDR2 FQGTGA. V shed 2 bases and J 5 bases; nucleotides not matched to a gene: 16. CDR3 length equals 18 residues.

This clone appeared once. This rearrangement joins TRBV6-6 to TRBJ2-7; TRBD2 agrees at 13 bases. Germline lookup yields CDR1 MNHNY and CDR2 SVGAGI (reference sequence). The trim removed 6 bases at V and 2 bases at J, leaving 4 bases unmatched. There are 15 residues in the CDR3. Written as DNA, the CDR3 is TGTGCCAGCAGCGATGGACTAGCGGGAGCCTACGAGCAGTACTTC. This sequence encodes CASSDGLAGAYEQYF.

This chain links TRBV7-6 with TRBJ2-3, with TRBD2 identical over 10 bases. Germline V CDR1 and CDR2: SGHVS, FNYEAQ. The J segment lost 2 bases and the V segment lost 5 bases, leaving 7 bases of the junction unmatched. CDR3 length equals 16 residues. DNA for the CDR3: TGTGCCAGCAGCAAAATAGCGGGAGGAGCCACAGATACGCAGTATTTT. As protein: CASSKIAGGATDTQYF.

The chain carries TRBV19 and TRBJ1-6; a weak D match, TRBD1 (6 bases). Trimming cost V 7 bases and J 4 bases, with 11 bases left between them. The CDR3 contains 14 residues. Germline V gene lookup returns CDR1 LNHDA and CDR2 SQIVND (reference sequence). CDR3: CASKWDIYNSPLHF. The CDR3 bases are TGTGCCAGTAAATGGGACATTTATAATTCACCCCTCCACTTT.

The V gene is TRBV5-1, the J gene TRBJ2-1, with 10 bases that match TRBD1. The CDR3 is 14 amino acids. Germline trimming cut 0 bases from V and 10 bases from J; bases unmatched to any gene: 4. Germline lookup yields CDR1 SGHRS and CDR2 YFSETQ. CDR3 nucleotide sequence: TGCGCCAGCAGCTTGGGACAGGGGGCGCGCGAGCAGTTCTTC. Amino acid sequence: CASSLGQGAREQFF.

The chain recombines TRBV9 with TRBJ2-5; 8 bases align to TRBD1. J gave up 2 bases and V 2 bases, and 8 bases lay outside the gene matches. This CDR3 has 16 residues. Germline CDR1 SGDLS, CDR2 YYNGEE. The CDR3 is CASSVGQGLRQETQYF. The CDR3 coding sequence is TGTGCCAGCAGCGTCGGACAGGGCCTGAGGCAAGAGACCCAGTACTTC.

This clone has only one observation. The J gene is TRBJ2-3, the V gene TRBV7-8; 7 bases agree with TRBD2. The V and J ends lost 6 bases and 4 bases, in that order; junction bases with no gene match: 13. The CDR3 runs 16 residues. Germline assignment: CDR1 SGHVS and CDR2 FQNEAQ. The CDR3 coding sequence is TGTGCCAGCAGGTTCCGCGGGAGCGGTGGTTCAGATACGCAGTATTTT. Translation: CASRFRGSGGSDTQYF. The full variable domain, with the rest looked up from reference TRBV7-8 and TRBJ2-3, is GAGVSQSPRYKVAKRGQDVALRCDPISGHVSLFWYQQALGQGPEFLTYFQNEAQLDKSGLPSDRFFAERPEGSVSTLKIQRTQQEDSAVYLCASRFRGSGGSDTQYFGPGTRLTVL.

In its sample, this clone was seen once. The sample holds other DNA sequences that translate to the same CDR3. CDR3 sequence (DNA): TGTGCCAGTAGTACAGGGACTGGGGCCAACGTCCTGACTTTC. It translates to CASSTGTGANVLTF. This chain joins TRBV19 and TRBJ2-6; TRBD1 is a possible D gene (5 bases). Germline V lookup: CDR1 LNHDA, CDR2 SQIVND (reference sequence). The V and J ends lost 4 bases and 2 bases respectively, with 6 bases between them. This CDR3 contains 14 residues.

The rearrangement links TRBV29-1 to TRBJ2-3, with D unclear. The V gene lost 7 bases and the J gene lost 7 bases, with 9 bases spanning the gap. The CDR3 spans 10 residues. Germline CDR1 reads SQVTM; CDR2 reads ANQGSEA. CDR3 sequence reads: CSAVQNTQYF. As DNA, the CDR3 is TGCAGCGCCGTACAGAATACGCAGTATTTT.

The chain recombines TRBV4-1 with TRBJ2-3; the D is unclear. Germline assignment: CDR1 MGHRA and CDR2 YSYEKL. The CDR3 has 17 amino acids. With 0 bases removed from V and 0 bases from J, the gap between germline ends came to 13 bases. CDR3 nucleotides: TGCGCCAGCAGCCAAGAACCCTCGACAAGTAGCACAGATACGCAGTATTTT. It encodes CASSQEPSTSSTDTQYF.

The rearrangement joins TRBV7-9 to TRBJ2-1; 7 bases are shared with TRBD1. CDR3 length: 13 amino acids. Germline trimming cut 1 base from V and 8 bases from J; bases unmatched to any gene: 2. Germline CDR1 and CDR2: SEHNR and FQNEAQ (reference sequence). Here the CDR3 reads CASSLGGGDEQFF. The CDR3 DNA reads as TGTGCCAGCAGCTTAGGAGGGGGCGATGAGCAGTTCTTC.

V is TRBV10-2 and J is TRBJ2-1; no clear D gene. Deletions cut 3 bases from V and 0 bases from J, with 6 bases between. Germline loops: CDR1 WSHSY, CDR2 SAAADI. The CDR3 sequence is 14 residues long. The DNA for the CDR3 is TGCGCCAGCAGTGATGGCCTCTCCTACAATGAGCAGTTCTTC. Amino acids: CASSDGLSYNEQFF.

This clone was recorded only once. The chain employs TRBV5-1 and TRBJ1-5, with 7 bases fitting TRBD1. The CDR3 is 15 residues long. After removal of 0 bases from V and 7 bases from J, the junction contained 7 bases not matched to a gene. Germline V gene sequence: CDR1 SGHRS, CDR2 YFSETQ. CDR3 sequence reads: CASSLGTGERQPQHF. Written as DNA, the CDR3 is TGCGCCAGCAGCTTGGGAACAGGGGAGCGACAGCCCCAGCATTTT. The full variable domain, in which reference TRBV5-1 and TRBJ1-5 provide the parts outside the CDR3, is KAGVTQTPRYLIKTRGQQVTLSCSPISGHRSVSWYQQTPGQGLQFLFEYFSETQRNKGNFPGRFSGRQFSNSRSEMNVSTLELGDSALYLCASSLGTGERQPQHFGDGTRLSIL.

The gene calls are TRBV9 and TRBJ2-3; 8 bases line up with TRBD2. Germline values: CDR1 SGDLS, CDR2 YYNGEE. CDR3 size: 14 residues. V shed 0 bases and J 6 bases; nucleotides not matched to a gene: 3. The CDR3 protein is CASSVEGLADTQYF. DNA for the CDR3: TGTGCCAGCAGCGTAGAAGGACTAGCTGATACGCAGTATTTT.

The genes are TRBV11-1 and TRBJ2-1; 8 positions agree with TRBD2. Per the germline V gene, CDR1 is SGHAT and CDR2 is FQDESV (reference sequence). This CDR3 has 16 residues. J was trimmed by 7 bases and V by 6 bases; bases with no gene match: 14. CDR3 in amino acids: CASRKGGLVFGNEQFF. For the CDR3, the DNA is TGTGCCAGCAGGAAAGGGGGACTAGTCTTCGGGAATGAGCAGTTCTTC.